This is a list of T cell receptor beta chains from one sample in a study of blood T cell repertoires in COVID-19. The table came from immunoSEQ multiplex PCR; TCRdb's copy has only in-frame clones and leaves some out. This table has 130,000 or so clones, 88% appearing once. Material: peripheral blood. The source is a man in his 70s with active COVID-19. The CDR3 runs from the conserved cysteine through the conserved F or W. The D gene is left open where the match is weak. A clone size is listed for some rows: how often the clone was seen (once, few, many), or a class if it is expanded.

CDR3: CASSQGSSGNTIYF
DNA: TGTGCCAGCAGCCAAGGGAGCTCTGGAAACACCATATATTTT
size: -
D: -
J: TRBJ1-3
V: TRBV3-1/TRBV3-2

CDR3: CASIPGYGNTIYF
DNA: TGTGCCAGCATCCCAGGGTACGGAAACACCATATATTTT
size: -
D: -
J: TRBJ1-3
V: TRBV12-3/TRBV12-4

CDR3: CASSLTQGARTEAFF
DNA: TGTGCCAGCAGCTTGACCCAGGGGGCGAGGACTGAAGCTTTCTTT
size: -
D: TRBD1
J: TRBJ1-1
V: TRBV5-5

CDR3: CASSSQAGSYEQYF
DNA: TGCGCCAGCAGCTCCCAGGCGGGGAGCTACGAGCAGTACTTC
size: -
D: -
J: TRBJ2-7
V: TRBV5-1

CDR3: CASSRLGQGIAHEQYF
DNA: TGTGCCAGCAGCCGCCTGGGCCAGGGAATCGCCCACGAGCAGTACTTC
size: -
D: -
J: TRBJ2-7
V: TRBV2

CDR3: CSASPAGGPRLYQETQYF
DNA: TGCAGTGCTAGTCCAGCGGGAGGGCCGAGACTGTACCAAGAGACCCAGTACTTC
size: -
D: TRBD2
J: TRBJ2-5
V: TRBV20-1

CDR3: CASSLGLAGSTDTQYF
DNA: TGTGCCAGCAGCTTGGGTCTAGCGGGCAGCACAGATACGCAGTATTTT
size: -
D: TRBD2
J: TRBJ2-3
V: TRBV5-4

CDR3: CASAQGADTGELFF
DNA: TGTGCCAGCGCTCAGGGGGCGGACACCGGGGAGCTGTTTTTT
size: -
D: TRBD1
J: TRBJ2-2
V: TRBV6-6

CDR3: CASSGRGAGGPVGELFF
DNA: TGTGCCAGCAGTGGAAGGGGAGCGGGAGGGCCAGTCGGGGAGCTGTTTTTT
size: -
D: TRBD2
J: TRBJ2-2
V: TRBV2

CDR3: CASSPSGVLSTGELFF
DNA: TGTGCCAGCAGCCCCTCCGGGGTATTGAGCACCGGGGAGCTGTTTTTT
size: once
D: -
J: TRBJ2-2
V: TRBV7-2

CDR3: CSVTSSYEQYF
DNA: TGCAGCGTCACAAGCTCCTACGAGCAGTACTTC
size: -
D: -
J: TRBJ2-7
V: TRBV29-1

CDR3: CASRSGQGAGMNTEAFF
DNA: TGTGCAAGTCGCTCGGGACAGGGGGCGGGGATGAACACTGAAGCTTTCTTT
size: -
D: -
J: TRBJ1-1
V: TRBV12-2

CDR3: CASSSRGGASYYGYTF
DNA: TGTGCCAGCAGCTCCCGAGGGGGGGCTTCTTACTATGGCTACACCTTC
size: -
D: -
J: TRBJ1-2
V: TRBV3-1/TRBV3-2

CDR3: CASSPLRGQETQYF
DNA: TGTGCCAGCTCACCGCTTCGGGGCCAAGAGACCCAGTACTTC
size: -
D: -
J: TRBJ2-5
V: TRBV18

CDR3: CASSSGLAETQYF
DNA: TGTGCCAGCAGCAGCGGACTGGCGGAGACCCAGTACTTC
size: -
D: -
J: TRBJ2-5
V: TRBV7-6

CDR3: CAIGQGLAGKETQYF
DNA: TGTGCCATCGGTCAGGGACTAGCGGGAAAAGAGACCCAGTACTTC
size: -
D: TRBD2
J: TRBJ2-5
V: TRBV10-3

CDR3: CASSSEGLARDEQFF
DNA: TGTGCCAGCAGCAGCGAGGGACTAGCGAGGGATGAGCAGTTCTTC
size: -
D: -
J: TRBJ2-1
V: TRBV21-1

CDR3: CASSGQQGYEQYF
DNA: TGTGCCAGCTCAGGACAACAGGGGTACGAGCAGTACTTC
size: -
D: TRBD1
J: TRBJ2-7
V: TRBV18